This T cell receptor (beta chain) originates from a study (TCRdb year 2016). The method behind the library was RT-PCR. These reads were obtained on an Illumina MiSeq. TCRdb applied fastp at Q25 and MiXCR to the public reads, then kept only in-frame beta chains. For every CDR3 protein sequence, its rows merge into one entry that carries the most common genes and DNA. For this sample the table gives hundreds of thousands of distinct CDR3 sequences, of which 12% to 15% were detected only once. 3.6% of the sample is held by the ten biggest clonotypes. Including the terminal cysteine and phenylalanine, the CDR3 comprises 15 residues. Left in the record is the CDR3 DNA by itself, 45 bases read in frame from the first base. CDR1 and CDR2, looked up from the germline V gene, are SGHRS and YFSETQ. V lost 3 bases and J lost 6 bases, and the count of bases not matched to a germline gene is 9. There are a few counts of this clonotype. What antigen it recognizes has not been identified. Base qualities are not recorded, but no much larger clone differs from it by a single base.

This TCR was recovered from a female donor in good health, serving as a healthy control. Specimen: memory CD4+ T cells from blood. The V gene is TRBV5-1 and the J gene is TRBJ2-3; 8 middle bases align to TRBD1. This receptor has the CDR3 CASSYRGQGPDTQYF. In nucleotide form, the sequence is TGCGCCAGCAGCTATCGCGGACAGGGACCGGATACGCAGTATTTT.